The clone carrying this TCR beta chain turned up a few times. This sample was taken from a study of blood T cell repertoires in COVID-19. Study details: The origin of the acute and convalescent COVID-19 samples was the United States, Italy and Spain.

Trimming removed 6 bases at V and 1 base at J, with 10 bases between. In germline, CDR1 is MNHEY, CDR2 SMNVEV (reference sequence). CDR3 size: 13 residues. Assay used: immunoSEQ multiplex PCR; TCRdb lists only in-frame clones, some missing. The table records 110,000 or so clones, 60% to 80% of them present only once. The sequenced sample consisted of peripheral blood. The rearrangement links TRBV27 to TRBJ2-7, with a possible D match to TRBD2 (5 bases). This receptor was identified in a human donor in a cohort sampled during active COVID-19. In nucleotides, the CDR3 is TGTGCCAGCAGCCCCGAGGGTTCCTACGAGCAGTACTTC. This gives the protein CASSPEGSYEQYF.